This T cell receptor beta chain was captured in a study of shared T cell receptors in the human thymus. Between the trimmed V and J ends, which lost 0 bases and 3 bases, there was a span of 10 bases. The CDR3 spans 14 residues. In germline, CDR1 is SGHNT, CDR2 YYREEE (reference sequence). This table comes from immunoSEQ multiplex PCR, and its TCRdb copy is limited to in-frame clones, with some not included. The repertoire holds 700,000 or so clones, with approximately 85% as singletons. The same specimen was also included in a second study, on human thymus T cells. As that study records: Thymic material originated from resections removed in the course of corrective heart surgery.

The TCR comes from a girl under two years old with a congenital heart defect. The V gene is TRBV5-4, the J gene TRBJ2-7, with D perhaps matching TRBD1 (5 bases). The specimen was thymocytes. This chain's CDR3 is CASSLAGKFYEQYF. The CDR3, as DNA: TGTGCCAGCAGCTTGGCAGGGAAATTCTACGAGCAGTACTTC.